One T cell receptor beta chain is described in this entry. Antigen: not known. The entry originates in a study of blood T cells in healthy people across ages. Study-wide findings and caveats: While age rose, TCR beta diversity per million T cells dropped in a roughly linear way. Diversity figures derived from one million T cells were judged to underestimate the true value.

With a J-beta primer mix and a sample-barcoded 5' primer, a second PCR ran roughly 7 to 11 cycles. MiXCR, run by TCRdb on the 5' RACE reads, gives a single entry per CDR3 protein. The sample has about 1.5 million distinct CDR3 sequences, 42% seen once. The CDR3 spans 13 residues. The germline CDR1 and CDR2 sequences are SNHLY and FYNNEI. V dropped 7 bases and J dropped 2; count of bases not matched to a gene: 2. Isolation per sample recovered at least 6 million PBMCs. Per sample, extraction of total RNA gave at least 5.5 micrograms in every case. The origin of this receptor is a woman in her late teens or twenties in good health. Sequenced: blood. The J gene is TRBJ2-3, the V gene TRBV2; TRBD2 matches at 8 bases. The CDR3 DNA is TGTGCCAGCAAGGGACTAGACACAGATACGCAGTATTTT. It specifies CASKGLDTDTQYF. Supplemented by reference TRBV2 and TRBJ2-3, the full variable domain reads EPEVTQTPSHQVTQMGQEVILRCVPISNHLYFYWYRQILGQKVEFLVSFYNNEISEKSEIFDDQFSVERPDGSNFTLKIRSTKLEDSAMYFCASKGLDTDTQYFGPGTRLTVL.